Listed below are T cell receptor beta chains from one sample, sequenced in a study of immune cell composition in non-small cell lung cancer. Sequenced by immunoSEQ multiplex PCR; TCRdb stores in-frame clones only, minus some. Among 2,000 to 2,500 clones listed, around 74% were seen once. Sequencing was carried out using lung tumor tissue. The receptors derive from a human donor with non-small cell lung cancer. Both conserved end residues are part of each CDR3. D genes are given only for firm matches. Where a row states a size, it is once, few, many or the class of an expanded clone; other rows omit it.

j_gene	d_gene	abundance	v_gene	CDR3nt	CDR3aa
TRBJ2-1	.	.	TRBV7-8	TGTGCCAGCAGCTTAGACTCGCCAGGGCAGTTCTTC	CASSLDSPGQFF
TRBJ1-2	.	.	TRBV19	TGTGCCAGCCGGGTCGAATATGGCTACACCTTC	CASRVEYGYTF
TRBJ2-2	TRBD2	.	TRBV11-2	TGTGCCAGCAGCAAAGGACTAGCGGCGGAGCTGTTTTTT	CASSKGLAAELFF
TRBJ2-7	TRBD2	.	TRBV4-2	TGTGCCAGCAGCCAAGATAATCACTTCCGGGGACTAGCGGCGAGCTCCTACGAGCAGTACTTC	CASSQDNHFRGLAASSYEQYF
TRBJ1-1	.	few	TRBV5-1	TGCGCCAGCAGCTTGTGGGGGCAAGCGGAAGCTTTCTTT	CASSLWGQAEAFF
TRBJ2-3	.	.	TRBV13	TGTGCCAGCAGCTCCCCAGGCCTCTCGGCAGATACGCAGTATTTT	CASSSPGLSADTQYF
TRBJ1-2	TRBD1	few	TRBV7-3	TGTGCCAGCAGCTCGGGACAGGGATATGGCTACACCTTC	CASSSGQGYGYTF
TRBJ2-1	.	.	TRBV9	TGTGCCAGCAGCGTAGAGAACAGGGTACATGAGCAGTTCTTC	CASSVENRVHEQFF
TRBJ2-1	TRBD1	.	TRBV6-4	TGTGCCAGCACCTTCGGGACAGCCGATTACAATGAGCAGTTCTTC	CASTFGTADYNEQFF
TRBJ1-5	.	few	TRBV7-2	TGTGCCAGCAGCTTCGAGCGCAATCAGCCCCAGCATTTT	CASSFERNQPQHF
TRBJ2-1	TRBD1	once	TRBV6-4	TGTGCCAGCAGCCGACAGGGATACGGTGAGCAGTTCTTC	CASSRQGYGEQFF
TRBJ1-1	TRBD1	.	TRBV7-9	TGTGCCAGCAGCTTAGTACAGTTCAGGGGGCTCGACACTGAAGCTTTCTTT	CASSLVQFRGLDTEAFF
TRBJ2-5	.	few	TRBV6-6	TGTGCCAGCATACGGACAGTCCAACAAGAGACCCAGTACTTC	CASIRTVQQETQYF
TRBJ1-4	TRBD1	.	TRBV5-6	TGTGCCAGCAGCTCCTACGCCAGGGGGCTTCGGGAAAAACTGTTTTTT	CASSSYARGLREKLFF
TRBJ2-6	TRBD1	.	TRBV29-1	TGCAGCGTAACGACAGGGGCACCCTCTGGGGCCAACGTCCTGACTTTC	CSVTTGAPSGANVLTF
TRBJ2-1	.	.	TRBV11-2	TGTGCCAGCAGCTTAGAGAAAGGCGGTGAGCAGTTCTTC	CASSLEKGGEQFF
TRBJ2-1	.	.	TRBV19	TGTGCCAGTAGTAGGGAGAGGAGCTCCTACAATGAGCAGTTCTTC	CASSRERSSYNEQFF
TRBJ2-1	TRBD2	.	TRBV4-1	TGCGCCAGCAGCCAATGGAGCGGGAGCTCCTACAATGAGCAGTTCTTC	CASSQWSGSSYNEQFF
TRBJ1-1	TRBD1	.	TRBV5-1	TGCGCCAGCAGCTCGGGACAGCCTAACACTGAAGCTTTCTTT	CASSSGQPNTEAFF
TRBJ1-1	TRBD1	.	TRBV11-1	TGTGCCAGCAGCACCGGACAGGTCACAACTGAAGCTTTCTTT	CASSTGQVTTEAFF
TRBJ1-2	TRBD1	few	TRBV6-5	TGTGCCAGCAGAATGGACAGGGGTTATGGCTACACCTTC	CASRMDRGYGYTF
TRBJ2-5	.	once	TRBV11-2	TGTGCCAGCAGCTTAGCCAGGGTTGAGACCCAGTACTTC	CASSLARVETQYF
TRBJ2-3	TRBD2	.	TRBV4-2	TGTGCCAGCAGCCGCTGGACTAGCGGCGGACCGGCAGATACGCAGTATTTT	CASSRWTSGGPADTQYF
TRBJ2-7	.	once	TRBV5-1	TGCGCCAGCAGCATCACGGGAGCCTACGAGCAGTACTTC	CASSITGAYEQYF
TRBJ2-7	.	.	TRBV6-5	TGTGCCAGCAGTTACTCGAGGCGGGATAACGAGCAGTACTTC	CASSYSRRDNEQYF
TRBJ1-5	.	once	TRBV7-8	TGTGCCAGCAGCTTAGTTAATAGCAATCAGCCCCAGCATTTT	CASSLVNSNQPQHF